This TCR beta chain was documented in a study of Graves' ophthalmopathy and Graves' hyperthyroidism. The CDR3 covers 12 residues. The V gene's germline CDR1 is MNHEY and CDR2 SVGAGI. The authors amplified TCR beta CDR3 regions from RNA transcripts. Second-round multiplex PCR followed a first-round RT-PCR using HTBI primers. TCRdb itself ran the multiplex PCR reads through MiXCR, one entry per CDR3 protein. The table shows some 1.1 million distinct CDR3 sequences, with about 36% occurring only once. The sample holds a few counts of this clonotype. The genes are TRBV6-5 and TRBJ2-7; D possibly corresponds to TRBD1 (5 bases). The specimen sequenced was peripheral blood or thyroid tissue (not recorded which). The sequence came from an adult man with Graves' hyperthyroidism. Here the CDR3 DNA reads TGTGCTATAGGGGAAGTAACCTACGAGCAGTACTTC. Translating gives CAIGEVTYEQYF.